This T cell receptor beta chain comes out of a study of T-cell reconstitution after alpha-beta-depleted transplantation in children. Unique molecular identifiers were used in preparing the TCRbeta library. TCRdb ran MiXCR on the PCR reads and lists one entry per CDR3 protein. This table holds 80,000 to 100,000 distinct CDR3 sequences, about 25% found once. CDR1 and CDR2 (germline): MGHDK, SYGVNS. The CDR3 spans 13 residues. Germline trimming cut 4 bases from V and 7 bases from J; bases unmatched to any gene: 6. In its sample, this clonotype was seen a few times. The sequence came from a boy aged 2-15 years with acute lymphoblastic leukemia, due to receive a stem cell transplant. The chain recombines TRBV25-1 with TRBJ1-2; 7 nucleotides agree with TRBD1. The sample in question was PBMCs, obtained before TCRalphabeta/CD19-depleted stem cell transplant. The CDR3 loop reads CASSVGTAPGYTF. The CDR3 DNA sequence: TGTGCCAGCAGTGTTGGGACAGCCCCTGGCTACACCTTC.